The 25 T cell receptor beta chains in this list originate from one sample, sequenced in a study of blood T cell repertoires in COVID-19. Generated by immunoSEQ multiplex PCR, the TCRdb table keeps only in-frame clones and is missing some. The repertoire holds fewer than 350,000 clones, with 85% to 90% as singletons. The sample taken for sequencing was peripheral blood. These receptors originate from a man in his forties with acute or convalescent COVID-19.

V usage is TRBV6-5 and J usage is TRBJ1-1; 7 bases agree with TRBD1. Germline V gene lookup returns CDR1 MNHEY and CDR2 SVGAGI. The trim removed 6 bases at V and 0 bases at J, leaving 4 bases unmatched. This CDR3 comprises 14 residues. CDR3 coding DNA: TGTGCCAGCAGCAAGGGACAGATGAACACTGAAGCTTTCTTT. Protein sequence: CASSKGQMNTEAFF.

The chain recombines TRBV11-2 with TRBJ2-7; 9 bases match TRBD1. The CDR3 extends over 15 amino acids. V gave up 3 bases and J gave up 1 base; unmatched junction bases: 4. Per germline, CDR1 SGHAT and CDR2 FQNNGV. CDR3 in amino acids: CASSFGTGPSYEQYF. In DNA form, the CDR3 reads TGTGCCAGCAGCTTTGGGACAGGGCCTTCCTACGAGCAGTACTTC.

This chain links TRBV3-1 (or the pseudogene TRBV3-2) with TRBJ1-6; no definite D call. V was pared by 0 bases and J by 8 bases, with 11 bases between. Germline assignment: CDR1 LGHDT and CDR2 YNNKEL (reference sequence). The CDR3 has 15 amino acids. The CDR3 spells CASSQDGARYSPLHF. The CDR3 nucleotides are TGTGCCAGCAGCCAAGATGGAGCCCGCTATTCACCCCTCCACTTT.

This clone appeared a single time. The J gene is TRBJ1-4, the V gene TRBV10-3; unclear D gene. The CDR3 is 13 residues long. The germline V gene has CDR1 ENHRY and CDR2 SYGVKD. Trimming pared 0 bases from V and 10 bases from J, leaving 9 bases between. The chain's CDR3 is CAISESENRKLFF. In DNA form, the CDR3 reads TGTGCCATCAGTGAGTCGGAGAACCGAAAACTGTTTTTT.

The chain combines TRBV2 with TRBJ1-2, with a weak D call TRBD1 (6 bases). V lost 7 bases, J lost 4 bases, and 7 bases lay in between. The CDR3 contains 11 residues. CDR1 and CDR2 (germline): SNHLY, FYNNEI. The CDR3 region is CASTDSYGYTF. The CDR3 DNA is TGTGCCAGCACGGACAGCTATGGCTACACCTTC.

The chain couples TRBV19 to TRBJ1-5; a possible D gene is TRBD1 (6 bases). There are 13 residues in the CDR3. V shed 8 bases and J shed 4 bases, with 12 bases lying between them. CDR1 is LNHDA, CDR2 SQIVND, per germline (reference sequence). The CDR3 region is CASEDRPNQPQHF. CDR3 bases: TGTGCCAGTGAAGACAGGCCTAATCAGCCCCAGCATTTT.

V and J are TRBV5-6 and TRBJ1-1; 7 bases agree with TRBD1. Germline CDR1 is SGHDT and CDR2 is YYEEEE. The CDR3 runs to 14 residues. The junction had 6 bases not matched to a gene; V was cut back by 6 bases and J by 1 base. The CDR3 DNA reads TGTGCCAGCAAGTGGACAGGCCAGAACACTGAAGCTTTCTTT. This gives the protein CASKWTGQNTEAFF.

CDR3 coding DNA: TGTGCCAGCAGGGGGGCCCGCGGGAACACTGAAGCTTTCTTT. Protein sequence: CASRGARGNTEAFF. The chain combines TRBV2 with TRBJ1-1; maybe TRBD1 (6 bases). V lost 6 bases to trimming and J lost 1 base, with 12 bases between them. This CDR3 has 14 amino acids. From germline, CDR1 is SNHLY and CDR2 FYNNEI. Full variable domain (rest looked up from reference TRBV2 and TRBJ1-1): EPEVTQTPSHQVTQMGQEVILRCVPISNHLYFYWYRQILGQKVEFLVSFYNNEISEKSEIFDDQFSVERPDGSNFTLKIRSTKLEDSAMYFCASRGARGNTEAFFGQGTRLTVV.

The V call is TRBV5-1, the J call TRBJ2-3, with TRBD1 as a possible D gene (6 bases). The V gene lost 4 bases and the J gene lost 2 bases, with 14 bases spanning the gap. Germline-derived CDR1 and CDR2 are SGHRS and YFSETQ. The CDR3 length is 15 residues. CDR3 sequence: CASSLQGTTTDTQYF. The CDR3 nucleotides read TGCGCCAGCAGCCTACAGGGCACGACCACAGATACGCAGTATTTT.

The V and J genes are TRBV6-5 and TRBJ1-2; D is possibly TRBD1 (5 bases). CDR3 length: 13 amino acids. V was shortened by 6 bases and J by 4 bases, with 12 bases between the two germline ends. Looked up from germline, CDR1 is MNHEY and CDR2 is SVGAGI. The CDR3 sequence: CASRLLDSYGYTF. The CDR3 DNA is TGTGCCAGCAGATTACTTGACAGCTATGGCTACACCTTC.

This rearrangement joins TRBV5-5 to TRBJ1-4, with 10 nucleotides matching TRBD1. Germline V gene lookup returns CDR1 SGHKS and CDR2 YYEKEE (reference sequence). This CDR3 has 18 residues. J gave up 4 bases and V 1 base, and 10 bases lay outside the gene matches. The CDR3 coding sequence is TGTGCCAGCAGCTTGTTTCCCGGGACAGGGGCTGATAATGAAAAACTGTTTTTT. It specifies CASSLFPGTGADNEKLFF.

The chain couples TRBV5-5 to TRBJ2-7; 9 bases map to TRBD1. The ends lost 3 bases at V and 1 base at J; junction bases unmatched: 5. Germline V CDR1 and CDR2: SGHKS, YYEKEE (reference sequence). The CDR3 has 15 amino acids. This chain's CDR3 is CASSSGTGISYEQYF. The CDR3 DNA reads TGTGCCAGCAGCTCCGGGACAGGGATTTCCTACGAGCAGTACTTC.

The CDR3, as DNA: TGTGCCAAAAACGAGTTAAAGAACACTGAAGCTTTCTTT. Its protein product is CAKNELKNTEAFF. The J gene is TRBJ1-1, the V gene TRBV2; D is unclear. V was cut by 10 bases and J by 1 base, with 13 bases left in between. This CDR3 has 13 amino acids. Germline assignment: CDR1 SNHLY and CDR2 FYNNEI.

Worth noting for this clone: Other DNA variants within this sample encode the same CDR3. The chain couples TRBV5-1 to TRBJ1-5, with 9 nucleotides matching TRBD1. V shed 4 bases and J 1 base; nucleotides not matched to a gene: 3. Germline V gives CDR1 SGHRS, CDR2 YFSETQ. The CDR3 covers 15 residues. In DNA, the CDR3 is TGCGCCAGCAGCCTGACAGGGGGGAGCAATCAGCCCCAGCATTTT. This sequence encodes CASSLTGGSNQPQHF.

The V call is TRBV9, the J call TRBJ1-1, with D perhaps matching TRBD1 (6 bases). This CDR3 is 16 amino acids long. The germline CDR1 and CDR2 sequences are SGDLS and YYNGEE. Trimming left V 3 bases short and J 3 bases short, with 18 bases between. CDR3 bases: TGTGCCAGCAGCGAAGGGGGGGCTCGCAAACACACTGAAGCTTTCTTT. Protein: CASSEGGARKHTEAFF.

The J gene is TRBJ2-1, the V gene TRBV4-2; D remains unclear. This CDR3 has 15 residues. CDR1 and CDR2 from the germline V gene are LGHNA and YNFKEQ. Trimming took 7 bases from V and 5 from J, leaving 18 bases between them. CDR3 amino acids: CASTPRFALDNEQFF. The CDR3 bases are TGTGCCAGCACTCCGCGGTTCGCCCTTGACAATGAGCAGTTCTTC.

The chain carries TRBV6-2 or TRBV6-3 and TRBJ1-4, with unresolved D. V was shortened by 2 bases and J by 0 bases, with 7 bases between the two germline ends. Per the germline V gene, CDR1 is MNHEY and CDR2 is SVGEGT. The CDR3 is made up of 15 amino acids. The CDR3 nucleotides are TGTGCCAGCAGTTACGTGGGCGCAACTAATGAAAAACTGTTTTTT. Its protein is CASSYVGATNEKLFF.

The gene calls are TRBV19 and TRBJ1-5; D not resolved. Germline V gene lookup returns CDR1 LNHDA and CDR2 SQIVND (reference sequence). V lost 0 bases to trimming and J lost 12 bases, with 18 bases between them. The CDR3 is made up of 15 amino acids. CDR3 in amino acids: CASSIDWRYLSSQHF. In nucleotides, the CDR3 is TGTGCCAGTAGTATAGATTGGCGGTATCTAAGCAGCCAGCATTTT. The full variable domain, rest sourced from reference TRBV19 and TRBJ1-5, is DGGITQSPKYLFRKEGQNVTLSCEQNLNHDAMYWYRQDPGQGLRLIYYSQIVNDFQKGDIAEGYSVSREKKESFPLTVTSAQKNPTAFYLCASSIDWRYLSSQHFGDGTRLSIL.

The V call is TRBV5-4, the J call TRBJ2-3; TRBD2 matches 8 bases. The V and J ends lost 0 bases and 1 base, in that order; junction bases with no gene match: 7. The CDR3 spans 17 residues. Germline CDR1 is SGHNT and CDR2 is YYREEE (reference sequence). The CDR3 here is CASSLGSRSGGTDTQYF. Here the CDR3 DNA reads TGTGCCAGCAGCTTGGGGTCACGTAGCGGGGGCACAGATACGCAGTATTTT.

A single count supports this clone. V and J are TRBV19 and TRBJ1-1; the match to TRBD1 covers 7 bases. This CDR3 region has 14 residues. Germline V gene sequence: CDR1 LNHDA, CDR2 SQIVND (reference sequence). With V trimmed by 5 bases and J by 1 base, 4 bases remained unmatched. CDR3 in DNA: TGTGCCAGTAGTGAACAGGGGCCGAACACTGAAGCTTTCTTT. As protein: CASSEQGPNTEAFF.

The V call is TRBV12-5, the J call TRBJ2-7; D gene uncertain. Per the germline V gene, CDR1 is LGHNT and CDR2 is FRNRAP. The CDR3 contains 12 residues. V lost 6 bases and J lost 7, with 13 bases in between. The CDR3 DNA reads TGTGCTAGTGGATTCCTTAGTGGTGAGCAGTACTTC. Translation: CASGFLSGEQYF.

The chain links TRBV6-5 to TRBJ1-5; 9 bases line up with TRBD1. Losses at the gene ends were 10 bases for V and 3 bases for J; bases not matched to a gene: 7. Looked up from germline, CDR1 is MNHEY and CDR2 is SVGAGI. CDR3 length: 14 amino acids. The CDR3 reads CATRTGVINQPQHF. CDR3 coding DNA: TGTGCCACCCGGACAGGGGTTATCAATCAGCCCCAGCATTTT.

Turning to this clone: At the DNA level, this CDR3 is encoded by other sequences in the same sample as well. The genes are TRBV5-1 and TRBJ1-4; weak D call: TRBD1 (6 bases). Germline values: CDR1 SGHRS, CDR2 YFSETQ. Trimming took off 4 bases at V and 5 bases at J, with 9 bases between the two ends. The CDR3 has 13 residues. For the CDR3, the DNA is TGCGCCAGCAGCCCACAGGGAAATGAAAAACTGTTTTTT. Encoded protein: CASSPQGNEKLFF.

The CDR3 is CASRAGNTGELFF. The CDR3 DNA reads as TGTGCCAGCAGGGCAGGGAACACCGGGGAGCTGTTTTTT. The V call is TRBV2, the J call TRBJ2-2; the D is unclear. This CDR3 spans 13 amino acids. CDR1 and CDR2 (germline): SNHLY, FYNNEI. V was pared by 6 bases and J by 1 base, with 6 bases between.

This clone has a single count. This rearrangement joins TRBV5-1 to TRBJ2-7; possible D gene TRBD1, 7 bases. The length of the CDR3 is 13 residues. Germline V lookup: CDR1 SGHRS, CDR2 YFSETQ. V dropped 0 bases and J dropped 7 bases, with 11 bases sitting between them. CDR3 in amino acids: CASSLAQGGEQYF. As DNA, the CDR3 is TGCGCCAGCAGCTTGGCCCAGGGGGGAGAGCAGTACTTC.